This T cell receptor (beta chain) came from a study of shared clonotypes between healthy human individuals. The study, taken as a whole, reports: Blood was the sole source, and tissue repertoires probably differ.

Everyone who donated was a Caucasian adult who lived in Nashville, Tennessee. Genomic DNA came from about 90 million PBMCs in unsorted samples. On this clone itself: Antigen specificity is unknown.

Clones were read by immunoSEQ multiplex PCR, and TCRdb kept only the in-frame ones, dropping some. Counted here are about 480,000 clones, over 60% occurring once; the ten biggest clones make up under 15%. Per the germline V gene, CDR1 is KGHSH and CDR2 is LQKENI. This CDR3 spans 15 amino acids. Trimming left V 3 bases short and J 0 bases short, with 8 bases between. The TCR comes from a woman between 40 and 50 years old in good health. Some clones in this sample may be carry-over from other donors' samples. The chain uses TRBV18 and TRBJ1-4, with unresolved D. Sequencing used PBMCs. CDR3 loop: CASSPAGATNEKLFF. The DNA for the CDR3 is TGTGCCAGCTCACCCGCGGGAGCAACTAATGAAAAACTGTTTTTT.